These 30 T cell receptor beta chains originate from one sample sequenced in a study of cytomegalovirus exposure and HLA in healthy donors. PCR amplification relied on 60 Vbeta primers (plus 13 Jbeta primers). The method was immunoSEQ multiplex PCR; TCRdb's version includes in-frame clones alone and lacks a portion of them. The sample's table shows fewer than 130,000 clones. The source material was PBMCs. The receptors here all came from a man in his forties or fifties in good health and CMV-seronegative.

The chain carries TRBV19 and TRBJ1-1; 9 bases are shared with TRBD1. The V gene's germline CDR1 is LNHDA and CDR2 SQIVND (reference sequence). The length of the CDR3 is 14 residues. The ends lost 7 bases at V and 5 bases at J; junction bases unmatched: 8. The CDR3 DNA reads TGTGCCAGTAAGGTAAGGGACAGGGAAACTGAAGCTTTCTTT. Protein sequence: CASKVRDRETEAFF.

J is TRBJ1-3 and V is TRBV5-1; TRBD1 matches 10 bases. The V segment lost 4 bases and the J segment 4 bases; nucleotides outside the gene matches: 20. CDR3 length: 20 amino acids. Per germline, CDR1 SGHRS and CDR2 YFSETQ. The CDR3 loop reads CASSAPDGTGATRDGNTIYF. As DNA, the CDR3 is TGCGCCAGCAGCGCCCCGGACGGGACAGGGGCTACGAGGGACGGAAACACCATATATTTT.

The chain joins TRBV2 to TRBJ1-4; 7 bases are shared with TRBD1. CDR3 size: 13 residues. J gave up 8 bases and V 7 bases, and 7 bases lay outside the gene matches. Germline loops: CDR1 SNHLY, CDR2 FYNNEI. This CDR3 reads CASIDRVLEKLFF. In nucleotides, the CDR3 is TGTGCCAGCATCGACAGGGTGCTAGAAAAACTGTTTTTT.

CDR3 sequence: CASSRDSPNTGELFF. The CDR3 region has the DNA TGCGCCAGCAGCAGGGACAGTCCAAACACCGGGGAGCTGTTTTTT. The chain links TRBV5-1 to TRBJ2-2; TRBD1 matches at 7 bases. V lost 4 bases to trimming and J lost 2 bases; unmatched junction nucleotides: 5. The germline gives CDR1 SGHRS, CDR2 YFSETQ. The CDR3 is made up of 15 amino acids.

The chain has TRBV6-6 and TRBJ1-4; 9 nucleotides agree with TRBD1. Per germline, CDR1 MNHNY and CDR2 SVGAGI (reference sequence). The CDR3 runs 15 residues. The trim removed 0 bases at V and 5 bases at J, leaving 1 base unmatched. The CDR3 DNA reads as TGTGCCAGCAGTTACTCTGGACAGGGGAATGAAAAACTGTTTTTT. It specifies CASSYSGQGNEKLFF.

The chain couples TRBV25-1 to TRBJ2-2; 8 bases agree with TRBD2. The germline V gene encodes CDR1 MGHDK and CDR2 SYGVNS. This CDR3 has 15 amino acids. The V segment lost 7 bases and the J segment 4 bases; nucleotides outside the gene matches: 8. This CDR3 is CASTRAGAGTGELFF. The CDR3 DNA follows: TGTGCCAGCACCAGAGCGGGGGCGGGCACCGGGGAGCTGTTTTTT. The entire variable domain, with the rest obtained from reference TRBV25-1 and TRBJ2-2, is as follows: EADIYQTPRYLVIGTGKKITLECSQTMGHDKMYWYQQDPGMELHLIHYSYGVNSTEKGDLSSESTVSRIRTEHFPLTLESARPSHTSQYLCASTRAGAGTGELFFGEGSRLTVL.

The CDR3 coding sequence is TGTGCCAGCAGTGAACTAGCGGAGACGCCGCGCACAGATACGCAGTATTTT. Its translation is CASSELAETPRTDTQYF. The V call is TRBV2, the J call TRBJ2-3, with TRBD2 matching over 7 bases. The trim removed 2 bases at V and 1 base at J, leaving 9 bases unmatched. Germline V gene lookup returns CDR1 SNHLY and CDR2 FYNNEI. The CDR3 has 17 amino acids.

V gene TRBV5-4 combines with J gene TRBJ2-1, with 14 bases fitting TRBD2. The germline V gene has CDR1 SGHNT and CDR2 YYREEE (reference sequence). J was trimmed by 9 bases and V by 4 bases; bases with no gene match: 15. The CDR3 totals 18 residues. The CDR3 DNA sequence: TGTGCCAGCAGCCAGGGGGGACTAGCGGGGGTCCGCCGGGTTGAGCAGTTCTTC. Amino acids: CASSQGGLAGVRRVEQFF.

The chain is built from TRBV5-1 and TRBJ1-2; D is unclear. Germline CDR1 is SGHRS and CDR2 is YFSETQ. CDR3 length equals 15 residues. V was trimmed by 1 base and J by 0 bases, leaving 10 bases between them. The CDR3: CASSLSRKANYGYTF. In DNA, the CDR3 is TGCGCCAGCAGCTTGTCGAGGAAAGCTAACTATGGCTACACCTTC.

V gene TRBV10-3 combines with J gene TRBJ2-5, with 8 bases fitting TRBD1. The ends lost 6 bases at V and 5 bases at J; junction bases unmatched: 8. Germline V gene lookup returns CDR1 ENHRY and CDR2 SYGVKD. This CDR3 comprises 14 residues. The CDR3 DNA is TGTGCCATCAGCCCAAGAGGACAGGGCGAGACCCAGTACTTC. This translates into CAISPRGQGETQYF.

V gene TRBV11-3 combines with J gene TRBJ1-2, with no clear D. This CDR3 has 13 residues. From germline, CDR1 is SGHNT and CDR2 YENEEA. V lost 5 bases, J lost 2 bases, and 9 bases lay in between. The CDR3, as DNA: TGTGCCAGCAGCATTCTACCCAACTATGGCTACACCTTC. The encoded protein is CASSILPNYGYTF.

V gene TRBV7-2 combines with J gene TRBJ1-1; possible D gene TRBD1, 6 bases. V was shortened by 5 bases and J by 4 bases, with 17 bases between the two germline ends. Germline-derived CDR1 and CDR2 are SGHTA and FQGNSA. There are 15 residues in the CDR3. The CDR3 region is CASSPRSGEGTEAFF. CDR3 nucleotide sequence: TGTGCCAGCAGCCCTAGGTCAGGGGAGGGCACTGAAGCTTTCTTT.

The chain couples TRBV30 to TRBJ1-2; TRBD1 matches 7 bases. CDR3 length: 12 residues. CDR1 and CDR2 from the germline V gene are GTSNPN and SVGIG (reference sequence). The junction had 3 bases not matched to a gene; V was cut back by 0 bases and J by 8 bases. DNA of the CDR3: TGTGCCTGGAGTGTGGGACAGAGGGGCTACACCTTC. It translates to CAWSVGQRGYTF.

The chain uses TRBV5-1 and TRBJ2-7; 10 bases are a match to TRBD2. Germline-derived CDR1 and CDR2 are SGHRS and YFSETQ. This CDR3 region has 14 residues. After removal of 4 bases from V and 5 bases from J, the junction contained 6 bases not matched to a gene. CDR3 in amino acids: CASSDSSGSDEQYF. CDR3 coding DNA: TGCGCCAGCAGCGACTCTAGCGGGAGTGACGAGCAGTACTTC. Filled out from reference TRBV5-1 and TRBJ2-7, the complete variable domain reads KAGVTQTPRYLIKTRGQQVTLSCSPISGHRSVSWYQQTPGQGLQFLFEYFSETQRNKGNFPGRFSGRQFSNSRSEMNVSTLELGDSALYLCASSDSSGSDEQYFGPGTRLTVT.

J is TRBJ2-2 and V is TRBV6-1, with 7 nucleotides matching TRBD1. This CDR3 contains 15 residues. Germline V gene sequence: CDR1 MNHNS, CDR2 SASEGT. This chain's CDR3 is CSVHRDSISTGELFF. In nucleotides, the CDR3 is TGTTCGGTCCACCGGGACAGTATTAGCACCGGGGAGCTGTTTTTT.

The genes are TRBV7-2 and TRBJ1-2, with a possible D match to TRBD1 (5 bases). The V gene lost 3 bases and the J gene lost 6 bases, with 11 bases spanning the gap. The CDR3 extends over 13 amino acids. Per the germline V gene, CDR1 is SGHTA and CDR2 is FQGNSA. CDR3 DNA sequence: TGTGCCAGCAGCTTCCACCAGGGCGATGGCTACACCTTC. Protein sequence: CASSFHQGDGYTF. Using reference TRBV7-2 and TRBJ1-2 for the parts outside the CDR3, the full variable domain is GAGVSQSPSNKVTEKGKDVELRCDPISGHTALYWYRQSLGQGLEFLIYFQGNSAPDKSGLPSDRFSAERTGGSVSTLTIQRTQQEDSAVYLCASSFHQGDGYTFGSGTRLTVV.

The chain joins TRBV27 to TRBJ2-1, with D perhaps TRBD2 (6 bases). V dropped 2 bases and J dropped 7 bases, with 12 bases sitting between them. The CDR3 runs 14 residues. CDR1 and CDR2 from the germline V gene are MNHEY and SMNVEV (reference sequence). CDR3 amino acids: CASSLVMGRNEQFF. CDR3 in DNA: TGTGCCAGCAGTTTAGTAATGGGGAGGAATGAGCAGTTCTTC.

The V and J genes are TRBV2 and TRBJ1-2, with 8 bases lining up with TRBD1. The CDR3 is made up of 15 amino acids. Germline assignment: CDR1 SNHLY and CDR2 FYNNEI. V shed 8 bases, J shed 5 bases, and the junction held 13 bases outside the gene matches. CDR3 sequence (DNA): TGTGCCAGCGTCCGGGACAGGTCTGTCTATTATGGCTACACCTTC. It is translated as CASVRDRSVYYGYTF.

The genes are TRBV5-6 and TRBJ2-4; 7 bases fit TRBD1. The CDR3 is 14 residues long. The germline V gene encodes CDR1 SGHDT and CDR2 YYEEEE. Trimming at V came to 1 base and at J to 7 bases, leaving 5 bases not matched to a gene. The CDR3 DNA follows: TGTGCCAGCAGCTTGAGTCGAGGGGGCAACATTCAGTACTTC. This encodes CASSLSRGGNIQYF.

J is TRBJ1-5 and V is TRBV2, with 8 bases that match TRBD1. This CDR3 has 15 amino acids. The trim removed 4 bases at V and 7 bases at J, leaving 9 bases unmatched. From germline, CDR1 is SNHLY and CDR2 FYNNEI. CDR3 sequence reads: CASSGNRGMGQPQHF. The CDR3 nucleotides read TGTGCCAGCAGTGGCAACAGGGGGATGGGGCAGCCCCAGCATTTT. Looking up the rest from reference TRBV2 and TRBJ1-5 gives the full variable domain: EPEVTQTPSHQVTQMGQEVILRCVPISNHLYFYWYRQILGQKVEFLVSFYNNEISEKSEIFDDQFSVERPDGSNFTLKIRSTKLEDSAMYFCASSGNRGMGQPQHFGDGTRLSIL.

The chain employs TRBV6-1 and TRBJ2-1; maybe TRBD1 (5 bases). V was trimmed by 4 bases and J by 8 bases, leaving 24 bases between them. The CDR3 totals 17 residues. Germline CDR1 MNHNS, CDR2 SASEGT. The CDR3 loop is CASSGSVRQGYFDEQFF. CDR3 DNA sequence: TGTGCCAGCAGTGGATCGGTACGGCAGGGATATTTCGATGAGCAGTTCTTC.

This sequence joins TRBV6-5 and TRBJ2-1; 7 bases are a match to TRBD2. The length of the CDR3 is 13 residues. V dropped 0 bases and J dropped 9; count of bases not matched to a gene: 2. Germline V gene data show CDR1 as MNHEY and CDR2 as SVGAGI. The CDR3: CASSYSSGVEQFF. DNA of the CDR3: TGTGCCAGCAGTTACTCGAGCGGGGTTGAGCAGTTCTTC.

The CDR3, as DNA: TGTGCCAGCAGTGATGTGGACAGCTTACTCTACGAGCAGTACTTC. This sequence encodes CASSDVDSLLYEQYF. V is TRBV2 and J is TRBJ2-7, with D possibly being TRBD1 (6 bases). Germline loops: CDR1 SNHLY, CDR2 FYNNEI. This CDR3 is 15 amino acids long. Trimming left V 3 bases short and J 3 bases short, with 15 bases between.

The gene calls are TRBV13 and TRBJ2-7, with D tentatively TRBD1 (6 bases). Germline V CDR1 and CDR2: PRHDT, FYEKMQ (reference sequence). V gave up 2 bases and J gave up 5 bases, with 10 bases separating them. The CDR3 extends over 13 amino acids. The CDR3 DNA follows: TGTGCCAGCAGCTTAAATCAGGGGAACGAGCAGTACTTC. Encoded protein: CASSLNQGNEQYF.

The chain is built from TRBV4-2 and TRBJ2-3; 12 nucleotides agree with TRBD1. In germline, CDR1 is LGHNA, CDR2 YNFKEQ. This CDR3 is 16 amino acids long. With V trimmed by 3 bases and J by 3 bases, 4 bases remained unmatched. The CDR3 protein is CASSQGQGAITDTQYF. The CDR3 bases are TGTGCCAGCAGCCAGGGACAGGGGGCTATAACAGATACGCAGTATTTT.

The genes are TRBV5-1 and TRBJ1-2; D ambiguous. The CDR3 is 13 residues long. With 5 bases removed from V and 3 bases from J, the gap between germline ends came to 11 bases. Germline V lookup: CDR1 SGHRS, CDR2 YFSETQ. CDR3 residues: CASRYLSDYGYTF. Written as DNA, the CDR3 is TGCGCCAGCAGGTATCTCAGCGACTATGGCTACACCTTC.

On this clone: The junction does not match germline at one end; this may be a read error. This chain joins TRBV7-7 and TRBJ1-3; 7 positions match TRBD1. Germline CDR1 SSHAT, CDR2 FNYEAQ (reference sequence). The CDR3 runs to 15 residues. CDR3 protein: CASSEGGSSGNTIYF. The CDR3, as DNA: TGTGCTAGCAGCGAAGGGGGCAGCTCTGGAAACACCATATATTTT. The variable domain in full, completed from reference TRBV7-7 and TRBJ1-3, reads GAGVSQSPRYKVTKRGQDVTLRCDPISSHATLYWYQQALGQGPEFLTYFNYEAQPDKSGLPSDRFSAERPEGSISTLTIQRTEQRDSAMYRCASSEGGSSGNTIYFGEGSWLTVV.

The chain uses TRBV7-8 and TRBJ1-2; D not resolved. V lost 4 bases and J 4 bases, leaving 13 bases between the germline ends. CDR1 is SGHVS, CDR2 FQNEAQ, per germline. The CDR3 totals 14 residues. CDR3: CASSSAGSSYGYTF. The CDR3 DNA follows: TGTGCCAGCAGCTCCGCGGGGAGCAGCTATGGCTACACCTTC.

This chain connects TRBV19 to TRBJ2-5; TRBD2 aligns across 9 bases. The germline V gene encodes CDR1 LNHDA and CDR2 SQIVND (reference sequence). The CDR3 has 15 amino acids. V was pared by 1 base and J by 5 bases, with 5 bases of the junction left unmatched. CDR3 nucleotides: TGTGCCAGTAGTATAGTAGCGGGAGAAGTGGAGACCCAGTACTTC. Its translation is CASSIVAGEVETQYF.

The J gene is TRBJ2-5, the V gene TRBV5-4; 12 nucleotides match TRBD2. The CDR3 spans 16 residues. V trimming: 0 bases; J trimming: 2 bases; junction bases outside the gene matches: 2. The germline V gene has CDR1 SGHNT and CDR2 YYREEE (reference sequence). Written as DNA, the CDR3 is TGTGCCAGCAGCTTGGGTGGACTAGCGGGACAAGAGACCCAGTACTTC. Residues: CASSLGGLAGQETQYF.